The 2 T cell receptor beta chains in this list originate from one sample, sequenced in a study of T cell changes during pregnancy in multiple sclerosis. Repertoires were generated with immunoSEQ multiplex PCR, while TCRdb's copy carries only in-frame clones and drops some. The sample comprises tens of thousands of clones, about 92% of which are singletons, and approximately 0.2% rests with the top ten. Sequencing used CD4+ T cells from peripheral blood mononuclear cells, obtained before pregnancy. These receptors were obtained from a female donor with multiple sclerosis, enrolled in a pregnancy study.

The CDR3 sequence: CAISQAGVYEQYF. The CDR3 DNA follows: TGTGCCATCAGTCAAGCGGGAGTCTACGAGCAGTACTTC. The chain couples TRBV10-3 to TRBJ2-7; 8 positions match TRBD2. The CDR3 contains 13 residues. Germline CDR1 reads ENHRY; CDR2 reads SYGVKD. V was clipped by 5 bases and J by 3 bases; unmatched bases: 3.

V gene TRBV2 combines with J gene TRBJ2-3; TRBD1 matches 9 bases. This CDR3 has 14 amino acids. J was trimmed by 3 bases and V by 6 bases; bases with no gene match: 4. Per the germline V gene, CDR1 is SNHLY and CDR2 is FYNNEI. CDR3 sequence: CASSRDRVTDTQYF. The CDR3 DNA sequence: TGTGCCAGCAGCCGGGACAGGGTAACAGATACGCAGTATTTT. Variable domain in full (rest from reference TRBV2 and TRBJ2-3): EPEVTQTPSHQVTQMGQEVILRCVPISNHLYFYWYRQILGQKVEFLVSFYNNEISEKSEIFDDQFSVERPDGSNFTLKIRSTKLEDSAMYFCASSRDRVTDTQYFGPGTRLTVL.